This TCR beta chain was retrieved from a study of T cell clonotyping in hematopoietic cell transplantation. Clones were read by immunoSEQ multiplex PCR, and TCRdb kept only the in-frame ones, dropping some. The data contain about 1,200 clones, about half of them singletons. Study findings and constraints: Pathologically expanded recipient clonotypes increased progressively from day 30 to day 180 as diversity fell. At the given depth, recipient repertoires were over 95% de novo clonotypes. Broader posttransplant TCR repertoire diversity was predicted by graft donor and pretransplant recipient Inverse Simpson Index values.

Recipients were bled about 28 days pretransplant and at posttransplant days 30, 100, 180. Trimming pared 5 bases from V and 9 bases from J, leaving 11 bases between. The CDR3 runs 13 residues. CDR1 and CDR2 (germline): SGHTA, FQGNSA. Points on this clone: Its matching antigen is unknown.

The genes are TRBV7-2 and TRBJ1-6; possibly TRBD1 for D (5 bases). Sequenced material: PBMCs, taken 180 days after allogeneic stem cell transplant. The source is a male patient between 50 and 60 years old who had an allogeneic stem cell transplant from an unrelated donor, so T cells may come from the graft donor. Some clones in this sample may be carry-over from other donors' samples. CDR3 region: CASSNLDSSPLHF. For the CDR3, the DNA is TGTGCCAGCAGCAACCTTGACAGTTCACCCCTCCACTTT. The whole variable domain, filled in from reference TRBV7-2 and TRBJ1-6, reads GAGVSQSPSNKVTEKGKDVELRCDPISGHTALYWYRQSLGQGLEFLIYFQGNSAPDKSGLPSDRFSAERTGGSVSTLTIQRTQQEDSAVYLCASSNLDSSPLHFGNGTRLTVT.